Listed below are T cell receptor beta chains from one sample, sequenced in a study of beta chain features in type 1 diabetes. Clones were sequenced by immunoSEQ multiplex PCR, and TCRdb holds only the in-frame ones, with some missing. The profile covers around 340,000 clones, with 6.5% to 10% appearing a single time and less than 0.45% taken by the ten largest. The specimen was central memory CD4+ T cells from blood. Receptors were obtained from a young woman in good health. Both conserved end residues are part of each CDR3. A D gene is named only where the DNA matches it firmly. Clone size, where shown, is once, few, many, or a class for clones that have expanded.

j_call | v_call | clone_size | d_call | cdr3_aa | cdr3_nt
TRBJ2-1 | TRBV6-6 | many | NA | CASSKGLSSYNEQFF | TGTGCCAGCAGTAAAGGTCTTAGCTCCTACAATGAGCAGTTCTTC
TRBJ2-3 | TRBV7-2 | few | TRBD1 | CASSRDRGLDTQYF | TGTGCCAGCAGCCGGGACAGGGGGCTTGATACGCAGTATTTT
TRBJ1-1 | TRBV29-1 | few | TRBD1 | CSVDDRGVGAFF | TGCAGCGTTGATGACAGGGGGGTAGGTGCTTTCTTT
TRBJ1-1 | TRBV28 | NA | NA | CASSLPSGLAFF | TGTGCCAGCAGTTTGCCCTCGGGTTTGGCTTTCTTT
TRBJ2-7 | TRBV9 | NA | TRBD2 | CASSHSGRGDEQYF | TGTGCCAGCAGCCATAGCGGCCGGGGGGACGAGCAGTACTTC
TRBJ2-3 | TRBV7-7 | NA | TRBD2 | CASSPGSGSVGTDTQYF | TGTGCTAGCAGCCCGGGTAGCGGGAGCGTGGGTACAGATACGCAGTATTTT
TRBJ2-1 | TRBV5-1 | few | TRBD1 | CASSFGTGGNEQFF | TGCGCCAGCAGCTTTGGGACAGGCGGCAATGAGCAGTTCTTC
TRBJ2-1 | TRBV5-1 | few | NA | CASSPGGQNNEQFF | TGCGCCAGCAGCCCCGGGGGACAGAACAATGAGCAGTTCTTC
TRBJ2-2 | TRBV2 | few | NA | CASCVAENTGELFF | TGTGCCAGCTGTGTAGCGGAGAACACCGGGGAGCTGTTTTTT
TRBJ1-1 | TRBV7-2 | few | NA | CASRPPRDKTSTEAFF | TGTGCCAGCAGACCGCCCCGGGACAAGACGTCCACTGAAGCTTTCTTT
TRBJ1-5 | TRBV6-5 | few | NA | CASAYSWGLDQPQHF | TGTGCCAGCGCTTACTCGTGGGGGCTCGATCAGCCCCAGCATTTT
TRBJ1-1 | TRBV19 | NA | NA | CASSIVPGSNTEAFF | TGTGCCAGTAGTATAGTACCAGGATCAAACACTGAAGCTTTCTTT
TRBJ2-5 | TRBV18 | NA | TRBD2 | CASSPLGLAGGSQETQYF | TGTGCCAGCTCACCTCTCGGACTAGCGGGAGGAAGCCAAGAGACCCAGTACTTC
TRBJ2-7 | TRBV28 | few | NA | CASINPGAKGIYEQYF | TGTGCCAGCATCAATCCCGGGGCTAAAGGCATCTACGAGCAGTACTTC
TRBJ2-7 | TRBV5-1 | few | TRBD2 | CASSLGFGGTYEQYF | TGCGCCAGCAGCTTGGGTTTCGGGGGGACCTACGAGCAGTACTTC
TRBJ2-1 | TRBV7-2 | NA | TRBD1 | CASSRQGFGNEQFF | TGTGCCAGCAGTCGACAGGGTTTTGGCAATGAGCAGTTCTTC
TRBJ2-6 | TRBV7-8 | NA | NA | CATGTGNSGANVLTF | TGTGCCACAGGGACGGGGAACTCTGGGGCCAACGTCCTGACTTTC
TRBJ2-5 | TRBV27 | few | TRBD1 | CASSAPGQGKETQYF | TGTGCCAGCAGTGCCCCGGGACAGGGCAAAGAGACCCAGTACTTC
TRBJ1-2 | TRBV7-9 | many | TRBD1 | CASSRDAGQGSGYTF | TGTGCCAGCAGCCGTGACGCGGGACAGGGAAGTGGCTACACCTTC
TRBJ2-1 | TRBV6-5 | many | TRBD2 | CASSYSAAGGSNEQFF | TGTGCCAGCAGTTACTCGGCAGCGGGGGGATCCAATGAGCAGTTCTTC
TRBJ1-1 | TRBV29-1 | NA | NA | CSELPYGEAMNTEAFF | TGCAGCGAATTACCTTACGGGGAGGCAATGAACACTGAAGCTTTCTTT
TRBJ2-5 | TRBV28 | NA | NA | CASSSKWRETQYF | TGTGCCAGCAGTTCAAAATGGCGGGAGACCCAGTACTTC
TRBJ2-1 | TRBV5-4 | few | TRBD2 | CASSQEMSGRAGEQFF | TGCGCCAGCAGCCAAGAAATGAGCGGGAGGGCCGGTGAGCAGTTCTTC
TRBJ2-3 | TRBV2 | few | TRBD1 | CASRTGGTDTQYF | TGTGCCAGCAGGACAGGGGGCACAGATACGCAGTATTTT
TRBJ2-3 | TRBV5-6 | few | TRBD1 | CASSSDRGGTDTQYF | TGTGCCAGCAGCTCAGACAGGGGAGGCACAGATACGCAGTATTTT
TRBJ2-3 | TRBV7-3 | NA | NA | CASSLDAYGTDTQYF | TGTGCCAGCAGCTTAGATGCCTATGGCACAGATACGCAGTATTTT
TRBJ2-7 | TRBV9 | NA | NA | CASSFPPEKYEQYF | TGTGCCAGCAGCTTCCCTCCGGAGAAATACGAGCAGTACTTC
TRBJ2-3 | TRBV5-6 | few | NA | CASSLYRAGYSDTQYF | TGTGCCAGCAGCTTGTATCGTGCGGGGTACTCAGATACGCAGTATTTT
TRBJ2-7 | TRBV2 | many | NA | CAGTGQAMGEQYF | TGTGCCGGGACTGGACAGGCCATGGGGGAGCAGTACTTC
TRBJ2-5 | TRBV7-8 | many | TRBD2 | CASSQGLAGVETQYF | TGTGCCAGCAGCCAGGGACTAGCGGGAGTGGAGACCCAGTACTTC
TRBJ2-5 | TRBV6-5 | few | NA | CASSYSYREVTQYF | TGTGCCAGCAGTTACTCGTACAGGGAGGTAACCCAGTACTTC
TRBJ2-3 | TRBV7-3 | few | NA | CARNKENSADTQYF | TGTGCCCGCAATAAAGAAAATTCTGCAGATACGCAGTATTTT
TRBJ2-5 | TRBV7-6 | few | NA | CASSLPQETQYF | TGTGCCAGCAGCTTACCCCAAGAGACCCAGTACTTC
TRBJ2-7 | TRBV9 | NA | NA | CASSGQYF | TGTGCCAGCAGCGGGCAGTACTTC
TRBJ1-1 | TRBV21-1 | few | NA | CASSIRQALMNTEAFF | TGTGCCAGCAGCATTCGACAGGCCCTTATGAACACTGAAGCTTTCTTT
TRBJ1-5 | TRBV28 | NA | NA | CASRLGQGGQPQHF | TGTGCCAGCAGACTCGGGCAGGGTGGACAGCCCCAGCATTTT
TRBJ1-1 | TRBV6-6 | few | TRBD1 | CASSFQGASARLVF | TGTGCCAGCAGTTTCCAGGGGGCGTCCGCGCGGTTGGTCTTT
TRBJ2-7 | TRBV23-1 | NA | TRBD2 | CASSQARTSGSWVDEQYF | TGCGCCAGCAGCCAAGCGAGGACTAGCGGGAGTTGGGTGGACGAGCAGTACTTC
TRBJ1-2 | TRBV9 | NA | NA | CASSQGLTSNYGYTF | TGTGCCAGCAGCCAAGGATTGACAAGCAACTATGGCTACACCTTC
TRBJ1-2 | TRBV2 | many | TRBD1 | CASSGQGSDGYTF | TGTGCCAGCAGTGGACAGGGAAGTGATGGCTACACCTTC
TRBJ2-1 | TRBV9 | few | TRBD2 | CASSVLGLAYNEQFF | TGTGCCAGCAGCGTCCTAGGACTAGCTTACAATGAGCAGTTCTTC
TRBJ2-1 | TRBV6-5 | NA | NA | CASRDNYNEQFF | TGTGCCTCCCGGGACAACTACAATGAGCAGTTCTTC
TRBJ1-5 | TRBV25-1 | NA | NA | CASSESGVGNQPQHF | TGTGCCAGCAGTGAATCGGGTGTGGGCAATCAGCCCCAGCATTTT
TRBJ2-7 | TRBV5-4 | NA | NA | CASSLNGEAYEQYF | TGTGCCAGCAGCTTGAACGGGGAGGCCTACGAGCAGTACTTC
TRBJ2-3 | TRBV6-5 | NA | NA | CASSYSFGSDTQYF | TGTGCCAGCAGTTATTCCTTCGGGAGCGATACGCAGTATTTT
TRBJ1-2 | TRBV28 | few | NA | CAREGGPYGYTF | TGTGCTCGGGAAGGGGGACCCTATGGCTACACCTTC
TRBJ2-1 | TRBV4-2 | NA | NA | CASSQELGAGEQFF | TGTGCCAGCAGCCAAGAATTGGGGGCAGGGGAGCAGTTCTTC
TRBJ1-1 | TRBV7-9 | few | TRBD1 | CASSSHRGGGTEAFF | TGTGCCAGCAGCTCACACAGGGGAGGAGGCACTGAAGCTTTCTTT
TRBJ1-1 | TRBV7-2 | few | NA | CASTKIENTEAFF | TGTGCCAGCACCAAAATCGAAAACACTGAAGCTTTCTTT
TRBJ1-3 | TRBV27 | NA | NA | CASSSPGPRMVGNTIYF | TGTGCCAGCAGTTCCCCGGGACCCCGAATGGTCGGAAACACCATATATTTT
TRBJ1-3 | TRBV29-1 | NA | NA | CSVQGAGNTIYF | TGCAGCGTTCAAGGGGCCGGAAACACCATATATTTT
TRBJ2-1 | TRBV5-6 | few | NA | CASSFRVGGDEQFF | TGTGCCAGCAGCTTTAGAGTCGGGGGCGATGAGCAGTTCTTC
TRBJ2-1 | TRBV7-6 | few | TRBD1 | CASSYTAAGGYNEQFF | TGTGCCAGCAGCTACACGGCGGCAGGGGGCTACAATGAGCAGTTCTTC
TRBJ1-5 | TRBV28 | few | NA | CASKVFLGVGNQPQHF | TGTGCCAGCAAGGTTTTTCTGGGGGTAGGAAATCAGCCCCAGCATTTT
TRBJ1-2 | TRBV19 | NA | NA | CAGWGANYGYTF | TGTGCCGGCTGGGGGGCTAACTATGGCTACACCTTC
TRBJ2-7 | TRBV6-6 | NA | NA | CASSPDNYEQYF | TGTGCCAGCAGTCCCGACAACTACGAGCAGTACTTC
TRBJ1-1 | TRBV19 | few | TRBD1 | CASSTTGEDTEAFF | TGTGCCAGTAGTACGACAGGGGAAGACACTGAAGCTTTCTTT